The sequence of this T cell receptor (beta chain) was determined in a study of shared clonotypes between healthy human individuals. Study details: CD4 naive and memory got three plates each, CD8 naive two, CD8 memory one. Notes on the study in general: The sole specimen, blood, was sampled, and tissue repertoires likely differ. A handful of donors had 4% to 6.5% of their naive CD4 clonotypes in common.

The assay was immunoSEQ multiplex PCR, and TCRdb's table has in-frame clones only and misses some. Of about 580,000 clones listed, roughly 98% are singletons. Germline CDR1 is ENHRY and CDR2 is SYGVKD. This CDR3 has 13 amino acids. The ends were cut back, 4 bases at V and 8 bases at J, with 12 bases in the middle. Terminally differentiated effector memory CD45RA+ cells were excluded by CCR7 positive selection of CD45RO-negative cells. All the donors were Caucasian adults who lived in Nashville, Tennessee. Of note for this clone: Its target is unknown.

The TCR sequence derives from a man aged 30 to 39 in good health. The sequenced sample was naive CD8+ T cells sorted from blood. The rearrangement links TRBV10-3 to TRBJ2-1, with a possible D match to TRBD1 (6 bases). CDR3 bases: TGTGCCATCAGTGGATGGGGGCAACATGAGCAGTTCTTC. As protein: CAISGWGQHEQFF.